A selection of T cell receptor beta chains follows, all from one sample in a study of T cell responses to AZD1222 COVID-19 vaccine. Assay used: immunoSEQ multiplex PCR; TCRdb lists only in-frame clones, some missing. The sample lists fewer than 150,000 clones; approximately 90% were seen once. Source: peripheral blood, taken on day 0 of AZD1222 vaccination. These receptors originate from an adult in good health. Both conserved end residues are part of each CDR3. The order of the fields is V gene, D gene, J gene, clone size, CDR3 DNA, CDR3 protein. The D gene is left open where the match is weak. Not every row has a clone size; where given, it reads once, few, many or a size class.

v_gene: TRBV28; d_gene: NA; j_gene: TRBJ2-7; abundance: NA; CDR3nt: TGTGCCAGCAGTGCAGCGGACTCCTACGAGCAGTACTTC; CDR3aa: CASSAADSYEQYF
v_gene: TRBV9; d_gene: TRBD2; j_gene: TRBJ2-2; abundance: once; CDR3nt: TGTGCCAGCAGCGTAGCTCTAGCGGGGAACACCGGGGAGCTGTTTTTT; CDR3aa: CASSVALAGNTGELFF
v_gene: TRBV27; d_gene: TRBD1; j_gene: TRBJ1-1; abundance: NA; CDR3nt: TGTGCCAGCAGGGAGTTTCGTACAGGGGGCCTTGAAGCTTTCTTT; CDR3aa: CASREFRTGGLEAFF
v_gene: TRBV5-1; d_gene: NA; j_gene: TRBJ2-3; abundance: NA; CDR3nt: TGCGCCAGCAGCTTGGAAGCATGGGGGGGCCGGGGAGATACGCAGTATTTT; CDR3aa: CASSLEAWGGRGDTQYF
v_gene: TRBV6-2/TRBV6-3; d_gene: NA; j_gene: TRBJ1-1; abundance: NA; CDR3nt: TGTGCCAGCAGTACCATCGGGGGTAGACAGAACACTGAAGCTTTCTTT; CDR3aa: CASSTIGGRQNTEAFF
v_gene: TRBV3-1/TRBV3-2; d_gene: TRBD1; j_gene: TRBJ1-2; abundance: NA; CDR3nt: TGTGCCAGCAGTGACAGGGGAAACTATGGCTACACCTTC; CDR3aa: CASSDRGNYGYTF
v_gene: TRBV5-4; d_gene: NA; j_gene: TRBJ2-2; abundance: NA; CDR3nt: TGTGCCAGCAGCTTGGGCGGGGCTAACACCGGGGAGCTGTTTTTT; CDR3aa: CASSLGGANTGELFF
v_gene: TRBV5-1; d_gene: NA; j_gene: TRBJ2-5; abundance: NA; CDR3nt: TGCGCCAGCAGCTTGATGTGGGGGCCATCCCAAGAGACCCAGTACTTC; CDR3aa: CASSLMWGPSQETQYF
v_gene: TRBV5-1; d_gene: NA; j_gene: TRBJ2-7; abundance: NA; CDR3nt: TGCGCCAGCAGCTTGACCCACGAGCAGTACTTC; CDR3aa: CASSLTHEQYF
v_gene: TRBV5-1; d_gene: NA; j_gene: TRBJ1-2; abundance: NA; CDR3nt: TGCGCCAGCAGCGTTATAGGGACGGGCTATGGCTACACCTTC; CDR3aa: CASSVIGTGYGYTF
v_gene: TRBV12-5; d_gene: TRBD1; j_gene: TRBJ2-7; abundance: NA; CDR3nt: TGTGCTAGTGGTCCGGACGGGACAGCCTACGAGCAGTACTTC; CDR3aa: CASGPDGTAYEQYF
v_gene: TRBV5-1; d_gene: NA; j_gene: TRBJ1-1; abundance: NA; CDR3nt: TGCGCCAGCAGCAAGGGCGACAGAATGAACACTGAAGCTTTCTTT; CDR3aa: CASSKGDRMNTEAFF
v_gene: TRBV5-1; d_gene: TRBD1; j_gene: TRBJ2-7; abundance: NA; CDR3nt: TGCGCCAGCAGCCAGACGGGTAGGGTGGGACAGGGAGAGCAGTACTTC; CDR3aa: CASSQTGRVGQGEQYF
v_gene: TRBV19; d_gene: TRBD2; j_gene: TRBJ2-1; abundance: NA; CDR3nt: TGTGCCAGTAGTATCGGGACTAGCGGGGGTGAGCAGTTCTTC; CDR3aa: CASSIGTSGGEQFF
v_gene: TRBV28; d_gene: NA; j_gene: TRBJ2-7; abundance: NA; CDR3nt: TGTGCCAGCAGGGATTCCCCCTCCTACGAGCAGTACTTC; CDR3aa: CASRDSPSYEQYF
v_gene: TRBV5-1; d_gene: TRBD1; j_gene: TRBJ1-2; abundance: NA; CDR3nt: TGCGCCAGCAGACAGGGATCAAGGGGGCAGGGTGGCTACACCTTC; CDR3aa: CASRQGSRGQGGYTF
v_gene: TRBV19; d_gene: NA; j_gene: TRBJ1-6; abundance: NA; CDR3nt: TGTGCCAGTAGAGGGGGAAATTCGGCTAATTCACCCCTCCACTTT; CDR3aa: CASRGGNSANSPLHF
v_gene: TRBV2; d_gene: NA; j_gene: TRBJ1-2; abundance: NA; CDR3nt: TGTGCCAGCAGTGGGAGCAGAGAAAACTATGGCTACACCTTC; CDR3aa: CASSGSRENYGYTF
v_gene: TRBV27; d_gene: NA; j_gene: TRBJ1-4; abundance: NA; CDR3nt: TGTGCCAGCAGTTCCTCCGGGGGACTGATGCAAAGACTGTTTTTT; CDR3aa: CASSSSGGLMQRLFF
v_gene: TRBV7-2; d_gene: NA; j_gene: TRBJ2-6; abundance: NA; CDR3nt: TGTGCCAGCAGCTTAAACAGGCTAGGTATGAGGGCCAACGTCCTGACTTTC; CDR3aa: CASSLNRLGMRANVLTF
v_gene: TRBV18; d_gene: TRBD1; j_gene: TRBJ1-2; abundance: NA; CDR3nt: TGTGCCAGCTCACCAAGATCTACAGGGGGCGCTGATGGCTACACCTTC; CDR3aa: CASSPRSTGGADGYTF
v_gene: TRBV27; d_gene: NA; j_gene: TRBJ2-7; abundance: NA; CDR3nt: TGTGCCAGCAGTTTTATCGGGGACGGCCAGTCTTTCGAGCAGTACTTC; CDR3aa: CASSFIGDGQSFEQYF
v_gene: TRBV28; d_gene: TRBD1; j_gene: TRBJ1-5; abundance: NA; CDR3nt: TGTGCCAGCAGTCAACAGGGGAGAGGGAATCAGCCCCAGCATTTT; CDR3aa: CASSQQGRGNQPQHF
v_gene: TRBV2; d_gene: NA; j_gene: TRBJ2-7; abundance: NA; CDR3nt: TGTGCCAGCCTATACGACCGTAGATCCTGGACCCCAGACCGTAATGTTTACGAGCAGTACTTC; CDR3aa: CASLYDRRSWTPDRNVYEQYF
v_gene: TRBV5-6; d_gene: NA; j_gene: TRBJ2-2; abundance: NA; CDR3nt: TGTGCCAGCAGCCCAGGGACCCTGTCTGGCGCCGGGGAGCTGTTTTTT; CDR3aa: CASSPGTLSGAGELFF
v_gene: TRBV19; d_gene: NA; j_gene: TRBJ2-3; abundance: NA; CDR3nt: TGTGCCAGCCGGGGGCTTGATACGCAGTATTTT; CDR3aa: CASRGLDTQYF
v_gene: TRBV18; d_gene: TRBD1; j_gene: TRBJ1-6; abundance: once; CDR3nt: TGTGCCAGCTCACAGAATCCGGGACAGGGGGAGAGGTCCTATAATTCACCCCTCCACTTT; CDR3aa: CASSQNPGQGERSYNSPLHF
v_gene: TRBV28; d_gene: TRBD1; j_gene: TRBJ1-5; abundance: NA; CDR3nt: TGTGCCAGCAGTGCGGGACAGGTCTACAATCAGCCCCAGCATTTT; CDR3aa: CASSAGQVYNQPQHF
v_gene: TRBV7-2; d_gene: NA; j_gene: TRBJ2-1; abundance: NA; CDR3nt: TGTGCCAGCAGCTCTCGGAGACAGAGAGACGAGCAGTTCTTC; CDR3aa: CASSSRRQRDEQFF
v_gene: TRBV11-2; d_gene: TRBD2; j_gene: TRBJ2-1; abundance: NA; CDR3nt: TGTGCCAGCAGCTTAGATCTAGCGGGAGGGCCATCGGGTGAGCAGTTCTTC; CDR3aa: CASSLDLAGGPSGEQFF
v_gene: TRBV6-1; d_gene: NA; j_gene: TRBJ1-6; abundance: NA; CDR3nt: TGTGCCAGCAGTGAAGCGTTACAGAATTCACCCCTCCACTTT; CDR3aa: CASSEALQNSPLHF